The source of this TCR beta chain is a study of human T cells and chemical hapten exposure. Total RNA came from unfractionated whole blood. Trimming removed 1 base from V and 6 bases from J, with 9 bases in between. This CDR3 has 14 residues. Per the germline V gene, CDR1 is SEHNR and CDR2 is FQNEAQ (reference sequence). Original processing methods: Per sample, the median was around 100,000 TCRs, with values from 23,224 to 690,600. MiXCR, run by TCRdb on the 5' RACE reads, gives a single entry per CDR3 protein. TCRdb, rather than the study authors, made the V and J calls. The table records about 81,000 distinct CDR3 sequences, roughly 8.4% of them present only once.

The sequence was obtained from a male donor in good health. The chain has TRBV7-9 and TRBJ1-4; D remains ambiguous. The CDR3 loop is CASSLGQLDEKLFF. The CDR3, as DNA: TGTGCCAGCAGCTTAGGGCAGCTCGATGAAAAACTGTTTTTT.